This passage covers 21 T cell receptor beta chains from one sample sequenced in a study of CD8 T cells in Susac syndrome (dated 2019 in TCRdb). Library preparation employed the immunoSEQ multiplex PCR assay. RNA was extracted with the RNeasy kit and about 0.5 to 1 ug was reverse transcribed using random hexamers. The raw public data were reprocessed by TCRdb itself: fastp quality trimming at Q25, MiXCR clonotype calling, in-frame beta chains only. For every CDR3 protein sequence, its rows merge into one entry that carries the most common genes and DNA. Within this sample are approximately 280,000 distinct CDR3 sequences, with roughly 85% of them counted one time only. The ten largest clones add up to over 0.1% of the sample. Sequencing was done on a sample of CD8+ T cells from PBMCs. The receptor set was obtained from a human donor with multiple sclerosis.

The chain carries TRBV20-1 and TRBJ2-5; D might be TRBD1 (6 bases). The CDR3 sequence is 15 residues long. The V gene lost 0 bases and the J gene lost 4 bases, with 15 bases spanning the gap. CDR1 is DFQATT and CDR2 is SNEGSKA in the germline V gene (reference sequence). CDR3: CSARDPWGRGETQYF. CDR3 nucleotides: TGCAGTGCTAGAGACCCTTGGGGGCGAGGAGAGACCCAGTACTTC.

V is TRBV2 and J is TRBJ1-1, with 9 bases identical to TRBD1. Germline assignment: CDR1 SNHLY and CDR2 FYNNEI. V lost 7 bases and J lost 8; bases outside the gene matches: 5. The CDR3 consists of 12 residues. Written as DNA, the CDR3 is TGTGCCAGCATGGGGACAGGGTTAGAAGCTTTCTTT. This sequence encodes CASMGTGLEAFF.

The chain couples TRBV9 to TRBJ2-1, with TRBD2 identical over 10 bases. Germline CDR1 and CDR2: SGDLS and YYNGEE. The CDR3 sequence is 14 residues long. V was pared by 5 bases and J by 9 bases, with 8 bases of the junction left unmatched. The CDR3 DNA reads as TGTGCCAGCAGTTCTAGCGGGAGTATGGTTGAGCAGTTCTTC. It specifies CASSSSGSMVEQFF. Filled out from reference TRBV9 and TRBJ2-1, the complete variable domain reads DSGVTQTPKHLITATGQRVTLRCSPRSGDLSVYWYQQSLDQGLQFLIQYYNGEERAKGNILERFSAQQFPDLHSELNLSSLELGDSALYFCASSSSGSMVEQFFGPGTRLTVL.

V usage is TRBV20-1 and J usage is TRBJ2-5; D unresolved. This CDR3 contains 15 residues. Deletions cut 0 bases from V and 5 bases from J, with 16 bases between. CDR1 and CDR2 (germline): DFQATT, SNEGSKA (reference sequence). The CDR3 bases are TGCAGTGCTAGAGATCCCCCCAAGGGCCGGGAGACCCAGTACTTC. Amino acids: CSARDPPKGRETQYF.

J is TRBJ2-1 and V is TRBV5-1; 9 bases are shared with TRBD2. CDR1 is SGHRS, CDR2 YFSETQ, per germline. V was clipped by 0 bases and J by 7 bases; unmatched bases: 8. There are 16 residues in the CDR3. CDR3 protein: CASSLAVAGGLNEQFF. As DNA, the CDR3 is TGCGCCAGCAGCTTGGCGGTCGCGGGAGGGCTAAATGAGCAGTTCTTC.

This clonotype was seen only once. CDR3 sequence reads: CASSVGGDRGTEQYF. CDR3 nucleotides: TGTGCCAGCAGCGTAGGTGGTGACAGGGGGACCGAGCAGTACTTC. V and J are TRBV9 and TRBJ2-7; 9 bases are shared with TRBD1. Germline trimming cut 0 bases from V and 6 bases from J; bases unmatched to any gene: 7. The CDR3 is made up of 15 amino acids. The V gene's germline CDR1 is SGDLS and CDR2 YYNGEE.

This sequence joins TRBV6-4 and TRBJ2-7, with 9 bases matching TRBD2. The CDR3 is made up of 18 amino acids. The J segment lost 1 base and the V segment lost 3 bases, leaving 13 bases of the junction unmatched. Germline V gives CDR1 MRHNA, CDR2 SNTAGT. In nucleotides, the CDR3 is TGTGCCAGCAGTGATACAGAGGCTAGCGGGATAACTTCCTACGAGCAGTACTTC. It codes for CASSDTEASGITSYEQYF.

This rearrangement joins TRBV6-4 to TRBJ1-5; D is unclear. The V end lost 3 bases, the J end lost 6 bases, and 9 bases lay between the germline ends. Looked up from germline, CDR1 is MRHNA and CDR2 is SNTAGT. This CDR3 comprises 13 residues. The CDR3 DNA reads as TGTGCCAGCAGTGAAGGCCCCTCTCAGCCCCAGCATTTT. This encodes CASSEGPSQPQHF.

CDR3 protein: CASSFAGSDLEQYF. The CDR3 DNA reads TGTGCCAGCAGTTTCGCGGGGTCCGACCTAGAGCAGTACTTC. This chain connects TRBV27 to TRBJ2-7; tentative D call: TRBD2 (6 bases). Per the germline V gene, CDR1 is MNHEY and CDR2 is SMNVEV (reference sequence). Trimming took 3 bases from V and 7 from J, leaving 16 bases between them. The CDR3 loop spans 14 amino acids.

V usage is TRBV30 and J usage is TRBJ2-3, with 7 bases fitting TRBD1. Trimming took 3 bases from V and 4 from J; bases not matched to a gene: 10. This CDR3 region has 15 residues. Germline V gene lookup returns CDR1 GTSNPN and CDR2 SVGIG (reference sequence). DNA of the CDR3: TGTGCCTGGAGGAAAGGGACAGCTGGAGCAGATACGCAGTATTTT. Its protein is CAWRKGTAGADTQYF.

The gene calls are TRBV27 and TRBJ2-7, with 9 bases aligning to TRBD1. In germline, CDR1 is MNHEY, CDR2 SMNVEV (reference sequence). Unmatched junction bases numbered 7, after V lost 3 bases and J lost 7 bases. There are 14 residues in the CDR3. Here the CDR3 reads CASSFTGQGGEQYF. CDR3 DNA sequence: TGTGCCAGCAGTTTTACGGGACAGGGAGGGGAGCAGTACTTC.

This sequence joins TRBV7-6 and TRBJ2-7, with TRBD1 matching over 8 bases. The V segment lost 5 bases and the J segment 2 bases; nucleotides outside the gene matches: 8. This CDR3 has 15 residues. In germline, CDR1 is SGHVS, CDR2 FNYEAQ. The CDR3 loop is CASSRQGAGAYEQYF. Here the CDR3 DNA reads TGTGCCAGCAGCCGCCAGGGGGCAGGGGCCTACGAGCAGTACTTC.

The chain joins TRBV4-2 to TRBJ1-2, with 8 bases matching TRBD1. Germline CDR1 and CDR2: LGHNA and YNFKEQ. Unmatched junction bases numbered 13, after V lost 0 bases and J lost 4 bases. The CDR3 covers 18 residues. The CDR3 sequence: CASSQDVNLGTGSYGYTF. Written as DNA, the CDR3 is TGTGCCAGCAGCCAAGACGTTAATTTGGGGACAGGCAGCTATGGCTACACCTTC.

The rearrangement joins TRBV19 to TRBJ2-7; TRBD1 matches at 8 bases. Per germline, CDR1 LNHDA and CDR2 SQIVND (reference sequence). The CDR3 runs to 14 residues. Germline trimming cut 6 bases from V and 2 bases from J; bases unmatched to any gene: 6. The CDR3 here is CASSYRGETYEQYF. CDR3 DNA sequence: TGTGCCAGTAGCTACAGGGGGGAAACCTACGAGCAGTACTTC.

The V and J genes are TRBV7-9 and TRBJ2-5; 10 bases are shared with TRBD2. Germline CDR1 SEHNR, CDR2 FQNEAQ (reference sequence). J was trimmed by 5 bases and V by 4 bases; bases with no gene match: 13. This CDR3 spans 17 amino acids. The CDR3 loop is CASSSDNQREGRETQYF. DNA for the CDR3: TGTGCCAGCAGCTCCGATAACCAGCGGGAGGGCCGGGAGACCCAGTACTTC.

The rearrangement joins TRBV27 to TRBJ2-4, with 8 bases identical to TRBD2. The CDR3 has 19 residues. Germline CDR1 MNHEY, CDR2 SMNVEV (reference sequence). V was pared by 6 bases and J by 1 base, with 17 bases of the junction left unmatched. The CDR3 loop is CASRVASGPLATAKNIQYF. CDR3 coding DNA: TGTGCCAGCAGAGTAGCTAGCGGGCCCCTGGCCACGGCCAAAAACATTCAGTACTTC.

This clonotype was seen a single time. The chain employs TRBV11-2 and TRBJ2-4; 12 bases are shared with TRBD2. Losses at the gene ends were 5 bases for V and 1 base for J; bases not matched to a gene: 12. CDR3 size: 19 residues. Germline lookup yields CDR1 SGHAT and CDR2 FQNNGV. DNA for the CDR3: TGTGCCAGCAGCCAAACTAGCGGGAGGTCTTATGTGGCCAAAAACATTCAGTACTTC. Its protein product is CASSQTSGRSYVAKNIQYF.

The CDR3 here is CSARTSIYEQFF. The DNA of the CDR3 is TGCAGTGCTAGAACTAGTATCTATGAGCAGTTCTTC. The chain carries TRBV20-1 and TRBJ2-1, with a tentative D call TRBD2 (5 bases). V lost 2 bases and J lost 8, with 10 bases in between. Germline assignment: CDR1 DFQATT and CDR2 SNEGSKA (reference sequence). The CDR3 is 12 residues long.

The V gene is TRBV13, the J gene TRBJ2-6; possibly TRBD2 for D (7 bases). Between the trimmed V and J ends, which lost 7 bases and 4 bases, there was a span of 14 bases. Germline assignment: CDR1 PRHDT and CDR2 FYEKMQ (reference sequence). CDR3 size: 15 residues. The CDR3 coding sequence is TGTGCCAGCACCCATCGGGGGGCCGGGGCCAACGTCCTGACTTTC. Its translation: CASTHRGAGANVLTF.

V is TRBV19 and J is TRBJ2-1; 9 bases are a match to TRBD2. Trimming at V came to 2 bases and at J to 7 bases, leaving 6 bases not matched to a gene. The CDR3 sequence is 15 residues long. CDR1 and CDR2 from the germline V gene are LNHDA and SQIVND (reference sequence). CDR3 residues: CASSIPAGGQNEQFF. The CDR3 DNA sequence: TGTGCCAGTAGTATACCAGCGGGAGGTCAAAATGAGCAGTTCTTC. Based on the CDR3 plus reference TRBV19 and TRBJ2-1, the full variable domain is DGGITQSPKYLFRKEGQNVTLSCEQNLNHDAMYWYRQDPGQGLRLIYYSQIVNDFQKGDIAEGYSVSREKKESFPLTVTSAQKNPTAFYLCASSIPAGGQNEQFFGPGTRLTVL.

The chain combines TRBV28 with TRBJ2-7; weak D call: TRBD1 (6 bases). Germline CDR1 reads MDHEN; CDR2 reads SYDVKM. The V and J ends lost 5 bases and 0 bases respectively, with 11 bases between them. The CDR3 contains 14 residues. The CDR3 region has the DNA TGTGCCAGCAGTCCAAGGACAGACTCCTACGAGCAGTACTTC. Its translation is CASSPRTDSYEQYF.